This TCR beta chain was documented in a study of T cell repertoires in cytomegalovirus infection. Whole-study context: Through public TCR beta signatures, both CMV infection and matching HLA type were indicated.

General study points: Dominating the ex vivo response were HLA-C-restricted CMV-specific TCR beta clonotypes.

The J segment lost 6 bases and the V segment lost 3 bases, leaving 1 base of the junction unmatched. This CDR3 has 13 residues. Germline values: CDR1 MNHEY, CDR2 SVGEGT. This clonotype has more than one count but fewer than ten. Its target is not known. TCRdb recomputed calls from the reads with MiXCR, one row per CDR3 protein. The data contain roughly 600,000 distinct CDR3 sequences, around 24% of them singletons. J is TRBJ2-1 and V is TRBV6-2 or TRBV6-3; 8 bases are a match to TRBD2. The sample taken for sequencing was CD8+ T cells from PBMCs. This receptor was obtained from a human donor in good health (CMV status not recorded). Some clones in this sample may be carry-over from other donors' samples. The CDR3 coding sequence is TGTGCCAGCAGTTATCTAGCGGGCAATGAGCAGTTCTTC. It specifies CASSYLAGNEQFF.